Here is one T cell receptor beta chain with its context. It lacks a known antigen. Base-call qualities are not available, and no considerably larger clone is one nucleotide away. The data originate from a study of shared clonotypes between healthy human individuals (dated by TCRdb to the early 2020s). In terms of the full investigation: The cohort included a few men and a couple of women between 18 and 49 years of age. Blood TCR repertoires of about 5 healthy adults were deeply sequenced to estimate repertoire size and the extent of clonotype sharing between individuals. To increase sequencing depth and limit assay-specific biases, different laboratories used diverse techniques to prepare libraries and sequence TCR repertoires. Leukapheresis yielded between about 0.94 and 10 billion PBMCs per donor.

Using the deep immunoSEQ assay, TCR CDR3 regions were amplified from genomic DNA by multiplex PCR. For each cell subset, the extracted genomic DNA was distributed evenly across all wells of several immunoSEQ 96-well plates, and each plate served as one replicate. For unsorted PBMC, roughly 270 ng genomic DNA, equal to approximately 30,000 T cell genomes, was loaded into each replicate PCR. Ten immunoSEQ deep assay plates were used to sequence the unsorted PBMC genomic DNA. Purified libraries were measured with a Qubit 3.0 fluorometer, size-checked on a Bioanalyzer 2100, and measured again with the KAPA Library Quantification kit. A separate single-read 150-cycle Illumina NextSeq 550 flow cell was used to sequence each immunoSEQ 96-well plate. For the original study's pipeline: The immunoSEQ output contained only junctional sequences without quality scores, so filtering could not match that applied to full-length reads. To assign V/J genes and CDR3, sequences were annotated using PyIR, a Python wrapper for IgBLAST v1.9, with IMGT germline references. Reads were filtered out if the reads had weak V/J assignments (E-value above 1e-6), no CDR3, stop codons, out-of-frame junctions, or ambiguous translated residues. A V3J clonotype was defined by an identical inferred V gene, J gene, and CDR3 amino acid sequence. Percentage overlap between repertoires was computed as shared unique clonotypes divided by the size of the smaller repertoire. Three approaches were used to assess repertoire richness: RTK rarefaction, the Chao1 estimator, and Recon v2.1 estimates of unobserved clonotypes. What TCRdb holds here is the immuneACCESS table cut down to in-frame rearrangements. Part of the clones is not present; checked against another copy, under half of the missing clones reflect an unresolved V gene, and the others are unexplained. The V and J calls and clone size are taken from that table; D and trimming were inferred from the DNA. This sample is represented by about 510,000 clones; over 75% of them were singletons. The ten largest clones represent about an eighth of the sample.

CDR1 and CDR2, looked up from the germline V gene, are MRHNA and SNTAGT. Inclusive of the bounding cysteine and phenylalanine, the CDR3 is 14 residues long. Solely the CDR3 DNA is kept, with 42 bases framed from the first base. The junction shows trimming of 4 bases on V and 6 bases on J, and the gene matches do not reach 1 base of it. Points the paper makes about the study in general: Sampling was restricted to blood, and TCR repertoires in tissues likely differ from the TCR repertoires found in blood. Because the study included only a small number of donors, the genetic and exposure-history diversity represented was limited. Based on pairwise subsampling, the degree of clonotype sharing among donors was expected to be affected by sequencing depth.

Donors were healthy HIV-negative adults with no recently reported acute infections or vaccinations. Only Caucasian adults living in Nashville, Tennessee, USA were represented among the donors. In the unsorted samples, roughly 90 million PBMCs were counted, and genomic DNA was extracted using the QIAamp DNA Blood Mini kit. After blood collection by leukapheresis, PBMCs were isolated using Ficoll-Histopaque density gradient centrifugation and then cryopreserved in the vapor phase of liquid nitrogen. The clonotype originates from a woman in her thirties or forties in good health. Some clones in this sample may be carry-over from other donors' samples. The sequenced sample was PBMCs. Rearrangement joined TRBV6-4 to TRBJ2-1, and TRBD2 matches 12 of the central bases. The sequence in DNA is TGTGCCAGCAGTGGGGGACTAGCGGGCAATGAGCAGTTCTTC. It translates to CASSGGLAGNEQFF.